This T cell receptor (beta chain) was recorded in a study of T cell responses to AZD1222 COVID-19 vaccine. The method was immunoSEQ multiplex PCR; TCRdb's version includes in-frame clones alone and lacks a portion of them. The sample comprises 130,000 to 150,000 clones, approximately 89% of which are singletons, and roughly 16% rests with the top ten. Trimming stripped 2 bases from V and 6 bases from J, with 14 bases between. CDR1 is MNHNS, CDR2 SASEGT, per germline. The CDR3 totals 15 residues. Study outcomes and limitations: Elevations in Spike-specific TCR breadth and depth followed administration of two AZD1222 doses. A mostly white British donor set with more females was recruited, and clonal diversity was possibly underestimated. All repertoire sampling was performed exclusively after the peak T cell response.

This clone was detected once. The antigen is unknown. This receptor was obtained from an adult in good health. The specimen comprised peripheral blood, sampled on day 0 of AZD1222 vaccination. V gene TRBV6-1 combines with J gene TRBJ1-5; weak D call: TRBD1 (5 bases). CDR3 amino acids: CASSEKGAMGQPQHF. CDR3 coding DNA: TGTGCCAGCAGTGAAAAAGGGGCAATGGGTCAGCCCCAGCATTTT.